The 15 T cell receptor beta chains below were found in one sample sequenced in a study of cytomegalovirus exposure and HLA in healthy donors. TCRdb's table, derived via immunoSEQ multiplex PCR, lists solely in-frame clones and lacks some. The table records fewer than 150,000 clones, roughly 86% of them present only once. What was sequenced was PBMCs. These receptors were taken from a young man in good health and CMV-seronegative.

The chain is built from TRBV25-1 and TRBJ2-7; 12 bases match TRBD1. V was clipped by 6 bases and J by 1 base; unmatched bases: 13. Germline CDR1 and CDR2: MGHDK and SYGVNS. The length of the CDR3 is 18 residues. The CDR3 sequence is CASRPGQGAQNKSYEQYF. The DNA of the CDR3 is TGTGCCAGCAGACCGGGACAGGGGGCGCAAAATAAGTCCTACGAGCAGTACTTC.

The chain carries TRBV29-1 and TRBJ2-7, with 8 bases identical to TRBD1. V shed 6 bases and J 0 bases; nucleotides not matched to a gene: 10. This CDR3 region has 15 residues. Looked up from germline, CDR1 is SQVTM and CDR2 is ANQGSEA. CDR3 sequence (DNA): TGCAGCGTAATAATTGGGGACAGGAACTCCTACGAGCAGTACTTC. This translates into CSVIIGDRNSYEQYF.

V is TRBV10-2 and J is TRBJ1-1, with unresolved D. The CDR3 spans 13 residues. The V gene's germline CDR1 is WSHSY and CDR2 SAAADI. Trimming shortened V by 5 bases and J by 0 bases, and 7 bases separated the two germline ends. CDR3 nucleotide sequence: TGCGCCAGCAGTATTATAGTGAACACTGAAGCTTTCTTT. Protein product: CASSIIVNTEAFF.

The chain has TRBV4-3 and TRBJ1-6; 11 bases agree with TRBD1. V shed 0 bases, J shed 0 bases, and the junction held 4 bases outside the gene matches. From germline, CDR1 is LGHNA and CDR2 YSLEER. CDR3 length: 19 amino acids. The CDR3 loop reads CASSQDYGTGGSYNSPLHF. The CDR3 DNA reads TGCGCCAGCAGCCAAGATTATGGGACAGGGGGCTCCTATAATTCACCCCTCCACTTT.

The CDR3 reads CASSIRGGGELFF. Written as DNA, the CDR3 is TGTGCCAGTAGTATACGGGGAGGCGGGGAGCTGTTTTTT. The chain uses TRBV19 and TRBJ2-2; possible D gene TRBD2, 6 bases. Looked up from germline, CDR1 is LNHDA and CDR2 is SQIVND (reference sequence). V lost 2 bases to trimming and J lost 7 bases, with 8 bases between them. The CDR3 runs to 13 residues.

The chain combines TRBV6-1 with TRBJ2-3; TRBD1 matches 8 bases. CDR3 length: 14 amino acids. Germline CDR1 reads MNHNS; CDR2 reads SASEGT. Trimming at V came to 10 bases and at J to 0 bases, leaving 6 bases not matched to a gene. Here the CDR3 reads CATTTGASTDTQYF. Here the CDR3 DNA reads TGTGCCACCACGACAGGGGCTAGCACAGATACGCAGTATTTT.

The chain combines TRBV11-2 with TRBJ2-2, with D tentatively TRBD2 (6 bases). Germline V gene sequence: CDR1 SGHAT, CDR2 FQNNGV. V dropped 8 bases and J dropped 8 bases, with 18 bases sitting between them. The CDR3 runs 14 residues. CDR3 bases: TGTGCCAGCGGGGTGACTAGACCCCTAGGGGAGCTGTTTTTT. Translation: CASGVTRPLGELFF.

The rearrangement uses TRBV5-1 and TRBJ2-2; TRBD1 agrees at 10 bases. This CDR3 comprises 16 residues. V gave up 3 bases and J gave up 0 bases; unmatched junction bases: 2. Germline V gene data show CDR1 as SGHRS and CDR2 as YFSETQ. The CDR3 spells CASSSGQGANTGELFF. The CDR3 DNA sequence: TGCGCCAGCAGCTCCGGACAGGGGGCGAACACCGGGGAGCTGTTTTTT.

V and J are TRBV2 and TRBJ1-1; possible D gene TRBD1, 5 bases. Germline assignment: CDR1 SNHLY and CDR2 FYNNEI. Trimming left V 8 bases short and J 3 bases short, with 19 bases between. This CDR3 has 15 amino acids. The CDR3 loop is CASVRTPRWDTEAFF. The CDR3 coding sequence is TGTGCCAGCGTCCGGACACCTCGCTGGGACACTGAAGCTTTCTTT.

The genes are TRBV7-9 and TRBJ2-7, with 11 bases lining up with TRBD2. The germline V gene has CDR1 SEHNR and CDR2 FQNEAQ (reference sequence). V shed 5 bases, J shed 5 bases, and the junction held 2 bases outside the gene matches. CDR3 length equals 13 residues. The CDR3 loop is CASSLTSGNEQYF. In DNA form, the CDR3 reads TGTGCCAGCAGCCTGACTAGCGGGAACGAGCAGTACTTC.

V and J are TRBV7-7 and TRBJ2-2, with a possible D match to TRBD1 (6 bases). This CDR3 contains 15 residues. With 5 bases removed from V and 3 bases from J, the gap between germline ends came to 13 bases. CDR1 and CDR2 from the germline V gene are SSHAT and FNYEAQ (reference sequence). DNA of the CDR3: TGTGCCAGCAGCGGAGGACAGAGCTACACCGGGGAGCTGTTTTTT. This gives the protein CASSGGQSYTGELFF.

The rearrangement links TRBV25-1 to TRBJ1-2; possibly TRBD1 for D (6 bases). CDR3 length equals 15 residues. Trimming took 0 bases from V and 7 from J, leaving 15 bases between them. Looked up from germline, CDR1 is MGHDK and CDR2 is SYGVNS. CDR3 sequence (DNA): TGTGCCAGCAGTGAATACGGCAGGGGAGGGTCTGGCTACACCTTC. Amino acids: CASSEYGRGGSGYTF.

V usage is TRBV9 and J usage is TRBJ2-3; 12 bases match TRBD2. The CDR3 covers 15 residues. With 4 bases clipped from V and 9 bases from J, the junction kept 9 bases outside the gene matches. From germline, CDR1 is SGDLS and CDR2 YYNGEE. Here the CDR3 DNA reads TGTGCCAGCAGCCCCCAGACTAGCGGGAGTCGCACGCAGTATTTT. This sequence encodes CASSPQTSGSRTQYF.

This chain uses TRBV10-2 with TRBJ2-5; D is possibly TRBD2 (6 bases). Germline V gives CDR1 WSHSY, CDR2 SAAADI. CDR3 length: 15 residues. V was shortened by 6 bases and J by 0 bases, with 14 bases between the two germline ends. The CDR3 bases are TGCGCCAGCAGCCCGGGACTCCGGTACCAAGAGACCCAGTACTTC. This translates into CASSPGLRYQETQYF.

The chain is built from TRBV5-1 and TRBJ1-3; no clear D gene. The CDR3 length is 13 residues. Germline CDR1 and CDR2: SGHRS and YFSETQ. Trimming removed 4 bases from V and 0 bases from J, with 5 bases in between. CDR3 DNA sequence: TGCGCCAGCAGCGGCGGCTCTGGAAACACCATATATTTT. Amino acids: CASSGGSGNTIYF.